Shown below are 20 T cell receptor beta chains from a single sample sequenced in a study of blood T cell repertoires in COVID-19. Some clones are missing from TCRdb's copy, which holds only in-frame ones; the method was immunoSEQ multiplex PCR. The sample lists 220,000 or so clones; 80% to 90% were seen once. Sequencing was carried out using peripheral blood. These TCRs come from a woman in her sixties or seventies who had recovered from COVID-19.

V is TRBV5-1 and J is TRBJ1-2; D is ambiguous. The CDR3 spans 14 residues. From germline, CDR1 is SGHRS and CDR2 YFSETQ. The V end was cut by 1 base, the J end by 0 bases, with 7 bases between. The CDR3 protein is CASSLYSPNYGYTF. CDR3 coding DNA: TGCGCCAGCAGCTTGTACAGCCCTAACTATGGCTACACCTTC. Looking up the rest from reference TRBV5-1 and TRBJ1-2 gives the full variable domain: KAGVTQTPRYLIKTRGQQVTLSCSPISGHRSVSWYQQTPGQGLQFLFEYFSETQRNKGNFPGRFSGRQFSNSRSEMNVSTLELGDSALYLCASSLYSPNYGYTFGSGTRLTVV.

In its sample, this clone was seen once. CDR3 in amino acids: CASSRPREGEKLFF. The CDR3 bases are TGCGCCAGCAGTCGCCCCCGGGAGGGTGAAAAACTGTTTTTT. The chain combines TRBV5-1 with TRBJ1-4; D uncertain. The V end lost 5 bases, the J end lost 7 bases, and 15 bases lay between the germline ends. Germline CDR1 reads SGHRS; CDR2 reads YFSETQ. This CDR3 comprises 14 residues.

The chain has TRBV11-3 and TRBJ2-3; D not resolved. The germline V and J ends were trimmed by 1 base and 6 bases, with 11 bases remaining between them. Germline V gives CDR1 SGHNT, CDR2 YENEEA. The CDR3 covers 14 residues. The CDR3 region has the DNA TGTGCCAGCAGCTTAGTCGCTACCGCGGATACGCAGTATTTT. Translated, it gives CASSLVATADTQYF. Full variable domain (rest looked up from reference TRBV11-3 and TRBJ2-3): EAGVVQSPRYKIIEKKQPVAFWCNPISGHNTLYWYLQNLGQGPELLIRYENEEAVDDSQLPKDRFSAERLKGVDSTLKIQPAELGDSAVYLCASSLVATADTQYFGPGTRLTVL.

This clone was seen only once. The J gene is TRBJ2-7, the V gene TRBV19, with TRBD2 identical over 8 bases. V lost 6 bases and J lost 0; bases outside the gene matches: 4. There are 14 residues in the CDR3. CDR1 LNHDA and CDR2 SQIVND come from the germline V gene (reference sequence). CDR3 in DNA: TGTGCCAGTAGCGGGACTAGGGGCTCCTACGAGCAGTACTTC. Protein sequence: CASSGTRGSYEQYF.

The gene calls are TRBV19 and TRBJ1-6, with 9 bases lining up with TRBD1. Germline values: CDR1 LNHDA, CDR2 SQIVND (reference sequence). V shed 4 bases, J shed 7 bases, and the junction held 8 bases outside the gene matches. The CDR3 extends over 16 amino acids. The CDR3 DNA reads TGTGCCAGTAGTAGAACCCCGGGACAGGGAAATTCACCCCTCCACTTT. It yields the protein CASSRTPGQGNSPLHF.

The chain combines TRBV19 with TRBJ2-2, with TRBD1 as a possible D gene (6 bases). Looked up from germline, CDR1 is LNHDA and CDR2 is SQIVND (reference sequence). The CDR3 length is 13 residues. Trimming stripped 2 bases from V and 7 bases from J, with 8 bases between. The DNA for the CDR3 is TGTGCCAGTAGTATATACAGGGACGGGGAGCTGTTTTTT. Its translation: CASSIYRDGELFF. Using reference TRBV19 and TRBJ2-2 for the parts outside the CDR3, the full variable domain is DGGITQSPKYLFRKEGQNVTLSCEQNLNHDAMYWYRQDPGQGLRLIYYSQIVNDFQKGDIAEGYSVSREKKESFPLTVTSAQKNPTAFYLCASSIYRDGELFFGEGSRLTVL.

The rearrangement links TRBV27 to TRBJ1-2; tentative D call: TRBD1 (6 bases). The germline V and J ends were trimmed by 2 bases and 4 bases, with 14 bases remaining between them. The CDR3 loop spans 15 amino acids. In germline, CDR1 is MNHEY, CDR2 SMNVEV (reference sequence). The CDR3 loop is CASSLLGAGSYGYTF. The CDR3 DNA follows: TGTGCCAGCAGTTTACTGGGGGCAGGTAGCTATGGCTACACCTTC.

V gene TRBV11-1 combines with J gene TRBJ1-4, with 7 bases matching TRBD1. Losses at the gene ends were 3 bases for V and 8 bases for J; bases not matched to a gene: 6. Germline-derived CDR1 and CDR2 are SGHAT and FQDESV (reference sequence). The CDR3 is 14 amino acids. CDR3 loop: CASSFTGASEKLFF. Written as DNA, the CDR3 is TGTGCCAGCAGCTTCACAGGGGCATCCGAAAAACTGTTTTTT.

The chain links TRBV19 to TRBJ1-4, with D tentatively TRBD1 (5 bases). The CDR3 is made up of 13 amino acids. CDR1 is LNHDA, CDR2 SQIVND, per germline (reference sequence). Trimming removed 9 bases from V and 8 bases from J, with 16 bases in between. This chain's CDR3 is CASRASNWEKLFF. DNA for the CDR3: TGTGCCAGCAGGGCGTCCAACTGGGAAAAACTGTTTTTT. The complete variable domain, with remaining parts taken from reference TRBV19 and TRBJ1-4, reads DGGITQSPKYLFRKEGQNVTLSCEQNLNHDAMYWYRQDPGQGLRLIYYSQIVNDFQKGDIAEGYSVSREKKESFPLTVTSAQKNPTAFYLCASRASNWEKLFFGSGTQLSVL.

The chain carries TRBV5-1 and TRBJ2-5, with D tentatively TRBD1 (5 bases). V lost 4 bases and J lost 4, with 14 bases in between. Germline V gene lookup returns CDR1 SGHRS and CDR2 YFSETQ. The CDR3 has 14 amino acids. The CDR3: CASSPTTVSETQYF. The DNA of the CDR3 is TGCGCCAGCAGCCCGACGACAGTTTCAGAGACCCAGTACTTC.

V gene TRBV10-3 combines with J gene TRBJ1-5; D may be TRBD1 (6 bases). The germline V and J ends were trimmed by 0 bases and 0 bases, with 15 bases remaining between them. Germline loops: CDR1 ENHRY, CDR2 SYGVKD. The CDR3 covers 18 residues. CDR3 DNA sequence: TGTGCCATCAGTGAGTCGACGGCAGCAGGGGATAGCAATCAGCCCCAGCATTTT. This translates into CAISESTAAGDSNQPQHF.

The chain combines TRBV3-1 (or the pseudogene TRBV3-2) with TRBJ2-3; 9 nucleotides align to TRBD2. The CDR3 length is 15 residues. Per the germline V gene, CDR1 is LGHDT and CDR2 is YNNKEL (reference sequence). V dropped 2 bases and J dropped 6; count of bases not matched to a gene: 6. The CDR3: CASSQFSGGLDTQYF. In DNA, the CDR3 is TGTGCCAGCAGCCAATTTAGCGGGGGCTTGGATACGCAGTATTTT.

V and J are TRBV6-9 and TRBJ2-2; 14 bases agree with TRBD2. The CDR3 has 21 residues. V gave up 6 bases and J gave up 0 bases; unmatched junction bases: 15. Germline CDR1 reads MNHGY; CDR2 reads SVAAGI. CDR3 sequence reads: CASSQWGPGLAGAANTGELFF. The CDR3 DNA is TGTGCCAGCAGCCAGTGGGGCCCGGGACTAGCGGGGGCCGCGAACACCGGGGAGCTGTTTTTT.

J is TRBJ1-5 and V is TRBV25-1; D remains ambiguous. Germline V lookup: CDR1 MGHDK, CDR2 SYGVNS. Deletions cut 7 bases from V and 1 base from J, with 8 bases between. This CDR3 has 13 amino acids. The CDR3 region is CASTGGSNQPQHF. The CDR3 nucleotides read TGTGCCAGCACCGGAGGCAGCAATCAGCCCCAGCATTTT.

CDR3 bases: TGTGCCAGCAGCCCAACGACAGGGGGCGCGGGAGAGACCCAGTACTTC. Translating it yields CASSPTTGGAGETQYF. The chain is built from TRBV9 and TRBJ2-5, with 10 bases that match TRBD1. Germline CDR1 is SGDLS and CDR2 is YYNGEE. The CDR3 is 16 residues long. The junction had 10 bases not matched to a gene; V was cut back by 4 bases and J by 4 bases. The whole variable domain, remainder taken from reference TRBV9 and TRBJ2-5, is DSGVTQTPKHLITATGQRVTLRCSPRSGDLSVYWYQQSLDQGLQFLIQYYNGEERAKGNILERFSAQQFPDLHSELNLSSLELGDSALYFCASSPTTGGAGETQYFGPGTRLLVL.

V gene TRBV5-4 combines with J gene TRBJ2-1, with 10 bases matching TRBD1. The CDR3 spans 16 residues. Trimming at V came to 4 bases and at J to 2 bases, leaving 6 bases not matched to a gene. Germline assignment: CDR1 SGHNT and CDR2 YYREEE (reference sequence). The chain's CDR3 is CASSGSTGGPYNEQFF. The DNA for the CDR3 is TGTGCCAGCAGCGGATCGACAGGGGGCCCCTACAATGAGCAGTTCTTC.

The genes are TRBV18 and TRBJ1-5, with 7 bases aligning to TRBD1. Germline values: CDR1 KGHSH, CDR2 LQKENI. V shed 3 bases, J shed 1 base, and the junction held 15 bases outside the gene matches. The CDR3 runs 19 residues. In DNA, the CDR3 is TGTGCCAGCTCACCCCCACTTGACCTAAACAGGGGAAGCAATCAGCCCCAGCATTTT. Protein: CASSPPLDLNRGSNQPQHF.

The chain joins TRBV2 to TRBJ2-1; 11 bases are shared with TRBD2. CDR3 length: 15 residues. V lost 3 bases to trimming and J lost 7 bases; unmatched junction nucleotides: 5. CDR1 SNHLY and CDR2 FYNNEI come from the germline V gene. CDR3 in DNA: TGTGCCAGCAGTGATAGGCTAGCGGGGGGAAATGAGCAGTTCTTC. Translating gives CASSDRLAGGNEQFF.

The chain couples TRBV5-1 to TRBJ1-1; tentatively, D is TRBD1 (5 bases). The germline gives CDR1 SGHRS, CDR2 YFSETQ. V was shortened by 0 bases and J by 1 base, with 10 bases between the two germline ends. This CDR3 has 15 residues. The CDR3 spells CASSLGSTANTEAFF. The CDR3 DNA is TGCGCCAGCAGCTTGGGGTCGACAGCGAACACTGAAGCTTTCTTT.

The chain links TRBV20-1 to TRBJ1-2, with D perhaps matching TRBD1 (5 bases). The CDR3 totals 11 residues. V was shortened by 5 bases and J by 4 bases, with 8 bases between the two germline ends. Germline values: CDR1 DFQATT, CDR2 SNEGSKA (reference sequence). The CDR3: CSAGGFYGYTF. In nucleotides, the CDR3 is TGCAGTGCTGGGGGGTTCTATGGCTACACCTTC.